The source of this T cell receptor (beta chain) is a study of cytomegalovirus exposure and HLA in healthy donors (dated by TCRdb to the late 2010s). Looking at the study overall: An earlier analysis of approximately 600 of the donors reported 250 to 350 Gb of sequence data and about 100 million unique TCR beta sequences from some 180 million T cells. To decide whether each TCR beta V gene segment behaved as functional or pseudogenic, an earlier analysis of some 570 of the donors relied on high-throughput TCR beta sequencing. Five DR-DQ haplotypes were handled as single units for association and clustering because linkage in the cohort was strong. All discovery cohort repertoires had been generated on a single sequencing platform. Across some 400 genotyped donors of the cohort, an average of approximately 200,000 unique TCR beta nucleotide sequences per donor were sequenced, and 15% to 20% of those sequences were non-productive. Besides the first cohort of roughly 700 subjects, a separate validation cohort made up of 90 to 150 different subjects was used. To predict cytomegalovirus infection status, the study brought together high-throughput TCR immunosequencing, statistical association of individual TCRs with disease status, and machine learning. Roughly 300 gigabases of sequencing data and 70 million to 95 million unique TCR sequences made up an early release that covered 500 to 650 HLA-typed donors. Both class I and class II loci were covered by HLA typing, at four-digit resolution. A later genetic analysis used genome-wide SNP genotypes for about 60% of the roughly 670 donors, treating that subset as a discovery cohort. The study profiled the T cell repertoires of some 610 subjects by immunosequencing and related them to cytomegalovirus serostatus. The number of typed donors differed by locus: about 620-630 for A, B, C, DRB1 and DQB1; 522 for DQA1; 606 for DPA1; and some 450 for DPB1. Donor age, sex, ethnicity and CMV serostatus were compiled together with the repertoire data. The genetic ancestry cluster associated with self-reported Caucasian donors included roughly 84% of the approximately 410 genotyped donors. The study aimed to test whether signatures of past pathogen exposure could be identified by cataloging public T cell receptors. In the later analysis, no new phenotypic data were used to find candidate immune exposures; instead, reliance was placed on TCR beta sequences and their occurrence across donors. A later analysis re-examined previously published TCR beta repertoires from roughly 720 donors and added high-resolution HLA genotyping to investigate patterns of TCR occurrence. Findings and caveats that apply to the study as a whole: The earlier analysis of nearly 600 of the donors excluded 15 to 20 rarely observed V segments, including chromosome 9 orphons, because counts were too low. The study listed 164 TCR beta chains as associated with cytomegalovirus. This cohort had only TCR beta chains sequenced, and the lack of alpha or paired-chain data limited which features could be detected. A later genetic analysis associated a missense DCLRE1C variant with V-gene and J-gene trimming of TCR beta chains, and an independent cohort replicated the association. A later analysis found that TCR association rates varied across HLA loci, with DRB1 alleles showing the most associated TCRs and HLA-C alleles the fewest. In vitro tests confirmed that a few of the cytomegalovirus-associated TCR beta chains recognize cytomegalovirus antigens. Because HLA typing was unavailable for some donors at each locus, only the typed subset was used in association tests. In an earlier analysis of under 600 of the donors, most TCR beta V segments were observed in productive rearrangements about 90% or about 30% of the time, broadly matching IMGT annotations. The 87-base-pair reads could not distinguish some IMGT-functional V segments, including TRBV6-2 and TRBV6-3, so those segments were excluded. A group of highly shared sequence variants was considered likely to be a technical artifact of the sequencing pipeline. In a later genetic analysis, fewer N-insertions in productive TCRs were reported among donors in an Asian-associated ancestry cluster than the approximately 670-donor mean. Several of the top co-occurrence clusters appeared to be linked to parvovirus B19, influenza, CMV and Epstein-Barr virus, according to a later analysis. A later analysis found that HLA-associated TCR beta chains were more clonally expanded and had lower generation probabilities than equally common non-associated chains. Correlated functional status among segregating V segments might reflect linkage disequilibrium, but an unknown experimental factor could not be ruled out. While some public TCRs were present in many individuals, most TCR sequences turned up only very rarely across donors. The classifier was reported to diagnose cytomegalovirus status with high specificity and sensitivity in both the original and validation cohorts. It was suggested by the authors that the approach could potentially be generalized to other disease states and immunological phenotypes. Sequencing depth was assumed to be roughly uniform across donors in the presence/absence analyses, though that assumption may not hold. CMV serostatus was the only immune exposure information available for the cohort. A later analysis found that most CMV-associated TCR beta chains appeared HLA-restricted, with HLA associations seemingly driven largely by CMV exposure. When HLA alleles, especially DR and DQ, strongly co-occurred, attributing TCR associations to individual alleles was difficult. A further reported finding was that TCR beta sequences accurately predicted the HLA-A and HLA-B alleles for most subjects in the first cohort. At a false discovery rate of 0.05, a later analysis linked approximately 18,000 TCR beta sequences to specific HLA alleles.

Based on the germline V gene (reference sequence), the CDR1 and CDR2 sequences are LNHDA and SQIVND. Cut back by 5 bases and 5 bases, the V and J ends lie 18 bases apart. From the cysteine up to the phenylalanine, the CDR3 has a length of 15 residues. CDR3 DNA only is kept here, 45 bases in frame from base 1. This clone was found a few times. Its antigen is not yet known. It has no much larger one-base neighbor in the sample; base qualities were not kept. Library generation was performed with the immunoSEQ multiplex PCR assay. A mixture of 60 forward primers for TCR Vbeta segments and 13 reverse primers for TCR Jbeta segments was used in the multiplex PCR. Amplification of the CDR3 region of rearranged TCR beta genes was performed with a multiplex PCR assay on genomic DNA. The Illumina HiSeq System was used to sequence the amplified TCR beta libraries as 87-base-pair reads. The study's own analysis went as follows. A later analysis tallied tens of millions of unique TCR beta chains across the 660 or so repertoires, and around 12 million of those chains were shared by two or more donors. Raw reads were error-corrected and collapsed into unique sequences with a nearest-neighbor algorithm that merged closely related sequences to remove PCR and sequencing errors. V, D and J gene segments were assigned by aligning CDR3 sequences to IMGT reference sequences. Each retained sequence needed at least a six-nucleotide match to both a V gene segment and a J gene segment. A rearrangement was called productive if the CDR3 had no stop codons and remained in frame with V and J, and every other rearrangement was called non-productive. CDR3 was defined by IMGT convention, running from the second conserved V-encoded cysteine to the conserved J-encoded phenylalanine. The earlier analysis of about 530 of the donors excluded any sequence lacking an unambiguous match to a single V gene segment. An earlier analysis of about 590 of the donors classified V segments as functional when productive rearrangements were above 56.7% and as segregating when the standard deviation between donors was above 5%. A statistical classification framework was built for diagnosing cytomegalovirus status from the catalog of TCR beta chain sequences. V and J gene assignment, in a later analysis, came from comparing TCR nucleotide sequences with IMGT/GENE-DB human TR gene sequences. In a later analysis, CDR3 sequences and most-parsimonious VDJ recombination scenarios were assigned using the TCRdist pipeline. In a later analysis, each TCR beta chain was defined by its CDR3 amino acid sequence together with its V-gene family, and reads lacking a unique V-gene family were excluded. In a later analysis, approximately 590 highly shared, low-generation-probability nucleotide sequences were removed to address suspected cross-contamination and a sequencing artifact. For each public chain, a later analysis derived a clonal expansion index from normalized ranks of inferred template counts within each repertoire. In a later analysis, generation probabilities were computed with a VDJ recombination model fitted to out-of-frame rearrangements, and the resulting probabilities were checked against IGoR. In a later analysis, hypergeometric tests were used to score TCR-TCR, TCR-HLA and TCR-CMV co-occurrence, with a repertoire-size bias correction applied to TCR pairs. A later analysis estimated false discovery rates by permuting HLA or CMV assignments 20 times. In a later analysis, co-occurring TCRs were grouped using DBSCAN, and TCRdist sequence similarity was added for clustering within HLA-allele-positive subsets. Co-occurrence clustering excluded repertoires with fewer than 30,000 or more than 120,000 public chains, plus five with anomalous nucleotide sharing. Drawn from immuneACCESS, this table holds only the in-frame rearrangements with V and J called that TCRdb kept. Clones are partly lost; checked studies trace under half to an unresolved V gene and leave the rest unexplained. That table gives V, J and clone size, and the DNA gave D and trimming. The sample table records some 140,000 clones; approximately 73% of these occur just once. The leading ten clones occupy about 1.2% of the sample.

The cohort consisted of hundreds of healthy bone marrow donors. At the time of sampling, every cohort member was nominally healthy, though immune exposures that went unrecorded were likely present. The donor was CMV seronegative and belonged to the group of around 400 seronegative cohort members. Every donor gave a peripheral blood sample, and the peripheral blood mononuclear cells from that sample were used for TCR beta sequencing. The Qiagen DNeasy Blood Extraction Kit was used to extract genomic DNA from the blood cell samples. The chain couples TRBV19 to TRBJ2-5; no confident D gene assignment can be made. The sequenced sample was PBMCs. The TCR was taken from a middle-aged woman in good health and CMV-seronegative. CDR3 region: CASSSSPGVVETQYF. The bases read TGTGCCAGTAGTTCATCCCCAGGTGTAGTGGAGACCCAGTACTTC.